These T cell receptor beta chains were read from a single sample in a study of blood T cell repertoires in COVID-19. This table comes from immunoSEQ multiplex PCR, and its TCRdb copy is limited to in-frame clones, with some not included. The profile shows over 400,000 clones, about 89% of them singletons. The sequenced sample was peripheral blood. Every receptor here comes from a woman in her fifties or sixties with COVID-19, enrolled during active disease. Each CDR3 is given with its conserved first and last residue. Fields, in order: clone size, V gene, D gene, CDR3 length, J gene, CDR3 DNA, CDR3 protein. D genes are given only for firm matches. For some rows the clone size is stated as once, few or many, or as a class when expanded; others skip it.

>.|TRBV27|TRBD1|15|TRBJ1-6
TGTGCCACCAGGGACAGGGGGGGATTTAATTCACCCCTCCACTTT
CATRDRGGFNSPLHF
>.|TRBV24-1|TRBD2|15|TRBJ2-7
TGTGCCACCAGTGCTAGCGGGGATCGATCCTACGAGCAGTACTTC
CATSASGDRSYEQYF
>.|TRBV2|TRBD2|16|TRBJ2-1
TGTGCCAGCCGTAGATGGGGACTAGAGTACCGCAATGAGCAGTTCTTC
CASRRWGLEYRNEQFF
>.|TRBV27|.|17|TRBJ2-6
TGTGCCAGCAGTTTACGCGCTCCGTGGTCTGGGGCCAACGTCCTGACTTTC
CASSLRAPWSGANVLTF
>.|TRBV5-6|.|14|TRBJ2-7
TGTGCCAGCAGCGGGGGCCCCATGGGCTACGAGCAGTACTTC
CASSGGPMGYEQYF
>once|TRBV2|TRBD2|16|TRBJ2-3
TGTGCCAGCAGGGGGACTAGCGGGGGAGGGACAGATACGCAGTATTTT
CASRGTSGGGTDTQYF
>.|TRBV19|.|13|TRBJ1-3
TGTGCCAGTAGTAGGAGAGCTGGAAACACCATATATTTT
CASSRRAGNTIYF
>.|TRBV15|.|16|TRBJ2-3
TGTGCCACCAGCAGAGATCTCAGCGATTCAGCAGATACGCAGTATTTT
CATSRDLSDSADTQYF
>.|TRBV20-1|TRBD1|15|TRBJ2-1
TGCAGTGCTAGTCACCGGGACAGGACCCACAATGAGCAGTTCTTC
CSASHRDRTHNEQFF
>.|TRBV12-3/TRBV12-4|.|12|TRBJ2-7
TGTGCCAGCAGCAGAACAGGGTCCGAGCAGTACTTC
CASSRTGSEQYF
>.|TRBV15|.|15|TRBJ1-6
TGTGCCACCAGCTTGGCGGCGGGTTATAATTCACCCCTCCACTTT
CATSLAAGYNSPLHF
>.|TRBV19|TRBD1|15|TRBJ2-7
TGTGCCAGTAGTCCCGGGACAGGGGTTACCTACGAGCAGTACTTC
CASSPGTGVTYEQYF
>.|TRBV7-2|TRBD1|15|TRBJ2-2
TGTGCCAGCAGCTTGACAGGGGGGAACACCGGGGAGCTGTTTTTT
CASSLTGGNTGELFF
>.|TRBV19|TRBD1|16|TRBJ1-1
TGTGCCAGTAGTAGAGACGTATGGACAGGGGACGCTGAAGCTTTCTTT
CASSRDVWTGDAEAFF
>.|TRBV24-1|TRBD2|18|TRBJ2-2
TGTGCCACCAGTGATTTGCAAGTAGCGGGGGCGAACACCGGGGAGCTGTTTTTT
CATSDLQVAGANTGELFF
>once|TRBV5-1|.|15|TRBJ2-3
TGCGCCAGCACTGCGACGGGACACCTCACAGATACGCAGTATTTT
CASTATGHLTDTQYF
>.|TRBV7-8|TRBD1|14|TRBJ2-1
TGTGCCAGCAGCGAAGACAGGGATGACAATGAGCAGTTCTTC
CASSEDRDDNEQFF
>.|TRBV6-2/TRBV6-3|.|13|TRBJ1-1
TGTGCCAGCAGCCGGACAGAAAACACTGAAGCTTTCTTT
CASSRTENTEAFF
>.|TRBV6-6|.|13|TRBJ1-5
TGTGCCGCCAACAGGGCCCTCAATCAGCCCCAGCATTTT
CAANRALNQPQHF
>.|TRBV6-2/TRBV6-3|.|14|TRBJ2-3
TGTGCCAGCAGCTCCCCGACTAGCACAGATACGCAGTATTTT
CASSSPTSTDTQYF
>.|TRBV7-9|.|15|TRBJ1-2
TGTGCCAGCAGCTTAGTCCTACGGAGCCGTTATGGCTACACCTTC
CASSLVLRSRYGYTF
>.|TRBV5-1|.|13|TRBJ1-1
TGCGCCAGCAGCTTGAGGGAGGGTTTTGAAGCTTTCTTT
CASSLREGFEAFF
>.|TRBV2|.|15|TRBJ1-6
TGTGCCAGCAGTCTCAGTGGGCCGAGCAATTCACCCCTCCACTTT
CASSLSGPSNSPLHF
>.|TRBV27|.|11|TRBJ1-2
TGTGCCAGCAGTTCCGCAGGGGCCTTGACCTTC
CASSSAGALTF
>.|TRBV6-5|TRBD1|12|TRBJ1-2
TGTGCCAGTGGTGGGACAGGGTATGGCTACACCTTC
CASGGTGYGYTF
>.|TRBV5-4|.|17|TRBJ1-6
TGTGCCAGCAGCTTGGGAGGGGGAGGGGCCTATAATTCACCCCTCCACTTT
CASSLGGGGAYNSPLHF
>.|TRBV7-2|.|18|TRBJ1-1
TGTGCCAGCAGCTCAGTAGGATTCGCAGGCCACCGGAACACTGAAGCTTTCTTT
CASSSVGFAGHRNTEAFF
>.|TRBV21-1|.|17|TRBJ1-6
TGTGCCAGCAGCAAAGGGGACAGAAGCTCCTATAATTCACCCCTCCACTTT
CASSKGDRSSYNSPLHF
>.|TRBV24-1|TRBD2|16|TRBJ2-3
TGTGCCACCAGTGATCTGGCTAGCGGTTCCACAGATACGCAGTATTTT
CATSDLASGSTDTQYF
>.|TRBV5-1|.|15|TRBJ2-2
TGCGCCAGCAGGGATAGGACTTCGAACACCGGGGAGCTGTTTTTT
CASRDRTSNTGELFF
>.|TRBV11-2|TRBD1|17|TRBJ1-6
TGTGCCAGCAGCTTAGATAAGGACAGGGGTTATAATTCACCCCTCCACTTT
CASSLDKDRGYNSPLHF
>.|TRBV3-1/TRBV3-2|TRBD1|17|TRBJ2-7
TGTGCCAGCAGCCAAGGGCCCACAGGGGGCTGGTCCTACGAGCAGTACTTC
CASSQGPTGGWSYEQYF
>.|TRBV5-1|.|15|TRBJ1-1
TGCGCCAGCAGCTTGGGAGACCTCACGGGCACTGAAGCTTTCTTT
CASSLGDLTGTEAFF
>many|TRBV24-1|.|17|TRBJ2-2
TGTGCCACCAGTGCCTCCAGACGGGGGACTCACACCGGGGAGCTGTTTTTT
CATSASRRGTHTGELFF
>few|TRBV2|.|15|TRBJ1-5
TGTGCCAGCACCAGCGAGGCTGCTAGCAATCAGCCCCAGCATTTT
CASTSEAASNQPQHF
>.|TRBV6-5|.|13|TRBJ1-1
TGTGCCAGCTGGGCCTGGGGAGTGACTGAAGCTTTCTTT
CASWAWGVTEAFF
>.|TRBV2|TRBD1|15|TRBJ2-1
TGTGCCAGCAGGGACCCCGGACAGGGGGACAATGAGCAGTTCTTC
CASRDPGQGDNEQFF
>.|TRBV9|TRBD2|14|TRBJ2-5
TGTGCCAGCAGCGTAGCGGGGGGGACAGAGACCCAGTACTTC
CASSVAGGTETQYF
>.|TRBV29-1|TRBD1|12|TRBJ2-1
TGCAGCGGGACAGGGGGCAGGGGTGAGCAGTTCTTC
CSGTGGRGEQFF
>.|TRBV5-1|TRBD1|15|TRBJ2-1
TGCGCCAGCAGCTCGGACAGGAGCTCCTACAATGAGCAGTTCTTC
CASSSDRSSYNEQFF
>.|TRBV7-9|.|14|TRBJ1-3
TGTGCCAGCCTACTGGGGCAGCTTGGAAACACCATATATTTT
CASLLGQLGNTIYF
>.|TRBV18|TRBD2|12|TRBJ2-7
TGTGCCAGCTCACGGGAGGGCTACGAGCAGTACTTC
CASSREGYEQYF
>.|TRBV6-1|.|15|TRBJ1-3
TGTGCCAGCAGTGAAGCCGGGGACTCTGGAAACACCATATATTTT
CASSEAGDSGNTIYF
>.|TRBV27|TRBD1|17|TRBJ1-6
TGTGCCAGCAGCCCTCTCTATGGGACAGGGGTCCGGTCACCCCTCCACTTT
CASSPLYGTGVRSPLHF
>.|TRBV5-5|.|13|TRBJ1-5
TGTGCCAGCAGCTGGGGGGTTGATCAGCCCCAGCATTTT
CASSWGVDQPQHF